This record looks at one TCR beta chain sequence and its context. Its antigen remains unidentified. Germline V CDR1 and CDR2: SGHVS, FQNEAQ. This CDR3 region has 17 residues. V was clipped by 5 bases and J by 2 bases; unmatched bases: 13. Produced via immunoSEQ multiplex PCR; TCRdb's table is partial and in-frame only. In the table there are about 1,900,000 clones, around 96% of which are singletons. This specimen belongs to a study of shared clonotypes between healthy human individuals. Regarding the study as a whole: As a rule, naive subsets had a larger estimated richness than memory subsets. A handful of donors had 4% to 6.5% of their naive CD4 clonotypes in common.

Naivety among CD8 cells was defined by CD45RO negativity and positive CCR7 selection, thereby excluding terminally differentiated effector memory CD45RA+ cells. This clonotype was sampled from a man younger than 35 in good health. The sample taken for sequencing was naive CD8+ T cells sorted from blood. The rearrangement uses TRBV7-8 and TRBJ1-2; TRBD1 aligns across 8 bases. The CDR3 region is CASSPGTGGLLNYGYTF. In DNA form, the CDR3 reads TGTGCCAGCAGCCCTGGGACAGGAGGGTTACTGAACTATGGCTACACCTTC. Looking up the rest from reference TRBV7-8 and TRBJ1-2 gives the full variable domain: GAGVSQSPRYKVAKRGQDVALRCDPISGHVSLFWYQQALGQGPEFLTYFQNEAQLDKSGLPSDRFFAERPEGSVSTLKIQRTQQEDSAVYLCASSPGTGGLLNYGYTFGSGTRLTVV.